This T cell receptor (beta chain) was identified in a study of shared clonotypes between healthy human individuals (dated by TCRdb to 2019 to 2021). Looking at the study overall: The cohort included a few men and a couple of women between 18 and 49 years of age. Between about 0.9 and 9 billion PBMCs per donor were obtained by leukapheresis. For each donor, CD4 naive and CD4 memory were each run on three plates, CD8 naive on two plates, and CD8 memory on one plate. To estimate repertoire size and how much clonotypes are shared between individuals, the study performed deep sequencing of blood TCR repertoires from five healthy adults. Libraries were prepared and TCR repertoires were sequenced by different laboratories using diverse techniques, in order to increase sequencing depth and limit assay-specific biases.

A note on this clone: Its antigen is unknown. It has no much larger one-base neighbor in the sample; base qualities were not kept. Other DNA sequences in the sample encode the same CDR3.

What the authors observed across the whole study: Only blood was sampled, and tissue TCR repertoires likely differ from those in blood. Clonotypes shared by all four sorted-subset donors showed higher generation probabilities than non-shared clonotypes. Based on pairwise subsampling, the degree of clonotype sharing among donors was expected to be affected by sequencing depth. Naive subsets generally had larger estimated clonotype richness than memory subsets. The small number of donors limited the genetic and exposure-history diversity represented. Incomplete sequencing was indicated by rarefaction of sorted-subset datasets, despite the large sequencing depth. Approximately 4.8% of naive CD4, 3% to 4% of naive CD8, about 2.4% of memory CD4, and 0.4% of memory CD8 clonotypes were shared across several donors.

TCR CDR3 regions were amplified from genomic DNA by multiplex PCR using the deep immunoSEQ assay. Genomic DNA extracted from each cell subset was distributed evenly over all wells of several immunoSEQ 96-well plates, and each plate served as one replicate. For sorted subsets, each replicate PCR was loaded with about 0.2 ug genomic DNA, equivalent to approximately 27,000 T cell genomes. Purified libraries were measured with a Qubit 3.0 fluorometer, size-checked on a Bioanalyzer 2100, and measured again with the KAPA Library Quantification kit. Every immunoSEQ 96-well plate was sequenced on a dedicated single-read 150-cycle Illumina NextSeq 550 flow cell. Turning to the authors' computational methods: Because the immunoSEQ output held only junctional sequences and lacked quality scores, the filtering could not match the filtering applied to full-length reads. To assign V/J genes and CDR3, sequences were annotated against IMGT germline references using PyIR, a Python wrapper for IgBLAST v1.9. Reads were removed for weak V/J assignments (E-value above 1e-6), missing CDR3, stop codons, out-of-frame junctions, or ambiguous translated residues. V3J clonotypes were defined as sequences sharing an identical inferred V gene, J gene, and CDR3 amino acid sequence. Percentage overlap between repertoires was computed as shared unique clonotypes divided by the size of the smaller repertoire. RTK rarefaction, the Chao1 estimator, and Recon v2.1 estimates of unobserved clonotypes were used to assess repertoire richness. Generation probabilities were computed with OLGA for all TCRbeta clonotypes obtained by the gDNA method from several donors. Drawn from immuneACCESS, this table holds only the in-frame rearrangements with V and J called that TCRdb kept. Clones are partly lost; checked studies trace under half to an unresolved V gene and leave the rest unexplained. V and J calls plus clone size are reproduced from that table; the DNA served to infer D and trimming. The sample table contains 2 million to 2.5 million clones; only one count was recorded for over 85% of them. Clones ranked in the top ten supply more than 0.95% of the sample.

The germline V gene provides CDR1 SGHVS and CDR2 FNYEAQ. V lost 3 bases and J lost 2 bases, and the count of bases not matched to a germline gene is 0. Inclusive of the bounding cysteine and phenylalanine, the CDR3 is 13 residues long. Of the read, only the CDR3 DNA is kept; its 39 bases are in frame from base 1. For the CD8 naive samples, CD45RO-negative cells were positively selected for CCR7, yielding a CD45RA+CCR7+ population from which TemRA cells were excluded. The donors were healthy, HIV-negative adults with no recently reported acute infections or vaccinations. All donors were Caucasian adults living in Nashville, Tennessee, USA. After blood collection by leukapheresis, PBMCs were isolated using Ficoll-Histopaque density gradient centrifugation and then cryopreserved in the vapor phase of liquid nitrogen. Analytical flow cytometry was used to check the purity and quantity of each magnetically sorted T cell population. Genomic DNA was isolated from each sorted fraction and quantified by UV absorbance on a Nanodrop 2000c.

What was sequenced was naive CD8+ T cells sorted from blood. The sample's cell subset or site label, decoded: CD45RA+CCR7+. This chain joins TRBV7-6 to TRBJ2-7; 8 bases in the middle match TRBD2. The TCR originated in a man aged 18 to 29 in good health. The nucleotide sequence is TGTGCCAGCAGCTTGGGACTAGCCTACGAGCAGTACTTC. Translated, this is CASSLGLAYEQYF.